The 10 T cell receptor beta chains below come from one sample, sequenced in a study of shared T cell receptors in the human thymus. Produced via immunoSEQ multiplex PCR; TCRdb's table is partial and in-frame only. The repertoire has around 730,000 clones, 70% to 90% of them found once; the top ten carry approximately 0.01%. These data were also reused for a study on human thymus T cells.

Sequenced material: thymocytes. These receptors originate from a girl under three years old with a congenital heart defect.

J is TRBJ1-1 and V is TRBV6-1; D might be TRBD1 (6 bases). V was clipped by 8 bases and J by 4 bases, with 17 bases between them. This CDR3 has 14 amino acids. Germline V gene data show CDR1 as MNHNS and CDR2 as SASEGT. The DNA of the CDR3 is TGTGCCAGCGTCAAGGGGCGCAGGGGCACTGAAGCTTTCTTT. Translated, it gives CASVKGRRGTEAFF.

V usage is TRBV9 and J usage is TRBJ2-3; TRBD2 might be the D (7 bases). In germline, CDR1 is SGDLS, CDR2 YYNGEE. This CDR3 has 15 amino acids. Trimming pared 0 bases from V and 8 bases from J, leaving 16 bases between. The CDR3 protein is CASSVAGGPVGTQYF. The CDR3 DNA reads as TGTGCCAGCAGCGTAGCGGGGGGCCCTGTAGGTACGCAGTATTTT.

The J gene is TRBJ1-2, the V gene TRBV20-1; D remains ambiguous. The CDR3 extends over 11 amino acids. CDR1 and CDR2 from the germline V gene are DFQATT and SNEGSKA (reference sequence). V was clipped by 7 bases and J by 8 bases, with 14 bases between them. The CDR3 DNA reads as TGCAGTGTCAGTCCAGTTTACGGCTACACCTTC. Protein product: CSVSPVYGYTF.

The chain couples TRBV19 to TRBJ1-1; the D gene is possibly TRBD1 (6 bases). Trimming pared 1 base from V and 1 base from J, leaving 37 bases between. Germline V gives CDR1 LNHDA, CDR2 SQIVND (reference sequence). CDR3 size: 24 residues. DNA for the CDR3: TGTGCCAGTAGTATAGGAAAGCCATGGGCGAGCGCGGCCTGTCCCGGGACATCGAACACTGAAGCTTTCTTT. It is translated as CASSIGKPWASAACPGTSNTEAFF.

This clone appeared a single time. The chain links TRBV19 to TRBJ1-2, with 10 bases identical to TRBD1. The germline V gene encodes CDR1 LNHDA and CDR2 SQIVND (reference sequence). The trim removed 5 bases at V and 4 bases at J, leaving 13 bases unmatched. This CDR3 is built from 17 residues. This chain's CDR3 is CASSDPGQGILGYGYTF. CDR3 nucleotide sequence: TGTGCCAGTAGTGACCCGGGACAGGGGATTCTTGGCTATGGCTACACCTTC.

This chain uses TRBV5-1 with TRBJ1-1; D remains ambiguous. V gave up 4 bases and J gave up 3 bases, with 16 bases separating them. The germline CDR1 and CDR2 sequences are SGHRS and YFSETQ. This CDR3 comprises 15 residues. This CDR3 is CASSLQIRSHTEAFF. The CDR3 DNA sequence: TGCGCCAGCAGCCTGCAAATTCGGAGCCACACTGAAGCTTTCTTT.

This sequence joins TRBV30 and TRBJ1-2; 11 nucleotides match TRBD1. The CDR3 has 17 amino acids. Germline CDR1 and CDR2: GTSNPN and SVGIG (reference sequence). The junction had 12 bases not matched to a gene; V was cut back by 6 bases and J by 0 bases. The CDR3 loop reads CACLRSGQGAPNYGYTF. In nucleotides, the CDR3 is TGTGCCTGCCTCCGCTCAGGACAGGGGGCGCCTAACTATGGCTACACCTTC.

The chain combines TRBV7-9 with TRBJ2-3, with TRBD2 identical over 8 bases. Germline CDR1 and CDR2: SEHNR and FQNEAQ (reference sequence). With V trimmed by 5 bases and J by 2 bases, 6 bases remained unmatched. The CDR3 has 15 amino acids. DNA for the CDR3: TGTGCCAGCAGCATAGGACTAGCAGCCACAGATACGCAGTATTTT. As protein: CASSIGLAATDTQYF.

This sequence joins TRBV4-3 and TRBJ2-5; 8 bases are a match to TRBD2. CDR3 length: 15 residues. The J segment lost 4 bases and the V segment lost 3 bases, leaving 7 bases of the junction unmatched. Looked up from germline, CDR1 is LGHNA and CDR2 is YSLEER. This chain's CDR3 is CASSHERGRGETQYF. CDR3 nucleotides: TGCGCCAGCAGCCATGAGCGGGGGAGGGGAGAGACCCAGTACTTC.

The V call is TRBV19, the J call TRBJ1-1, with a possible D match to TRBD1 (5 bases). Looked up from germline, CDR1 is LNHDA and CDR2 is SQIVND (reference sequence). V was clipped by 6 bases and J by 5 bases, with 19 bases between them. This CDR3 comprises 15 residues. The CDR3 spells CASRILEGPGTEAFF. The DNA for the CDR3 is TGTGCCAGTAGGATTTTGGAGGGGCCAGGGACTGAAGCTTTCTTT.